This T cell receptor beta chain is from a study of blood T cell repertoires in COVID-19. Whole-study context: Samples came from the United States, Italy and Spain, spanning acute and convalescent COVID-19. T cells, B-cell-depleted T cells, or PBMCs provided the cDNA or gDNA that served as material.

The assay was immunoSEQ multiplex PCR, and TCRdb's table has in-frame clones only and misses some. The repertoire holds around 300,000 clones, approximately 86% seen once, with about 1% in the top ten. Across about two dozen US areas, participants ranged in age from roughly 18 to 95 years. Among Cohort 3 donors, those recovered had two negative PCRs, clearance, or symptom resolution. Material for sequencing was PBMCs or T cells enriched from blood (not recorded which). The sequence was collected from a woman aged 25-40 years who had recovered from COVID-19.

For the CDR3, the DNA is TGCGCCAGCAGCCATCGGGAGTCTAGCACAGATACGCAGTATTTT. As protein: CASSHRESSTDTQYF. The chain joins TRBV4-3 to TRBJ2-3; D perhaps matches TRBD2 (6 bases). Germline V CDR1 and CDR2: LGHNA, YSLEER. The length of the CDR3 is 15 residues. V was clipped by 3 bases and J by 0 bases, with 10 bases between them.